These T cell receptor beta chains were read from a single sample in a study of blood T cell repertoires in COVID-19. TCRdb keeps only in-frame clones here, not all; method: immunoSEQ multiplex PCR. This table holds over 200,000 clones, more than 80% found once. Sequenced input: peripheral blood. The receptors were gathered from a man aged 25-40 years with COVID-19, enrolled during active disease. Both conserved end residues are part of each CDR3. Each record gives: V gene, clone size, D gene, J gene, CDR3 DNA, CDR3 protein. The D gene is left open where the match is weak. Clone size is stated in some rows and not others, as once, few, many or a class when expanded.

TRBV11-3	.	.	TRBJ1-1	TGTGCCAGCAGCGTTGGGCCGAACACTGAAGCTTTCTTT	CASSVGPNTEAFF
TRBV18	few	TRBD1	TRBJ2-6	TGTGCCAGCTCACCAAGGACAGGGGGGTTTCTCTCTGGGGCCAACGTCCTGACTTTC	CASSPRTGGFLSGANVLTF
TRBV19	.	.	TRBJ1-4	TGTGCCAGTAGTGCAGTCGGGACACGGAATAATGAAAAACTGTTTTTT	CASSAVGTRNNEKLFF
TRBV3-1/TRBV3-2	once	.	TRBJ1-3	TGTGCCAGCAGCCAAGATCAGTTCTCTGGAAACACCATATATTTT	CASSQDQFSGNTIYF
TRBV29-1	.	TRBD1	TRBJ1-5	TGCAGCGTTGCCCAGGGGGGAGGTCAGCCCCAGCATTTT	CSVAQGGGQPQHF
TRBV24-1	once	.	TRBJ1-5	TGTGCCACCAGTGATACTGGGGGCGGACAGCCCCAGCATTTT	CATSDTGGGQPQHF
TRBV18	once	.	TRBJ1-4	TGTGCCAGCTCACCGAGGGCCGTAGCAACTAATGAAAAACTGTTTTTT	CASSPRAVATNEKLFF
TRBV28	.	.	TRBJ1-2	TGTGCCAGCAGTTTATTAAGACCGGGGATAAACTATGGCTACACCTTC	CASSLLRPGINYGYTF
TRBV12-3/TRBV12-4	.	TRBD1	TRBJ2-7	TGTGCCAGCAGCCCACAGGGGTACGAGCAGTACTTC	CASSPQGYEQYF
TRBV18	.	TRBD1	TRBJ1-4	TGTGCCAGCTCACCAGGGACAGGGACCGAAAAACTGTTTTTT	CASSPGTGTEKLFF
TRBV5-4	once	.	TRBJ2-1	TGTGCCAGCAGCCCCTCACCCACAGGGAACAATGAGCAGTTCTTC	CASSPSPTGNNEQFF
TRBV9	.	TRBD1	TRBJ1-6	TGTGCCAGCAGCCTCGGACAGGTGACTTCACCCCTCCACTTT	CASSLGQVTSPLHF
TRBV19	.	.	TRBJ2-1	TGTGCCAGTAGTATCCGGGGAAGTTACAATGAGCAGTTCTTC	CASSIRGSYNEQFF
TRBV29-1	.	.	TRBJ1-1	TGCAGCGTCCACCTAGGTGTAGCTTTCTTT	CSVHLGVAFF
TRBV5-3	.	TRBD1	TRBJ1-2	TGTGCCAGAAGCCCGGGACAGGGAATAAACGGCTACACCTTC	CARSPGQGINGYTF
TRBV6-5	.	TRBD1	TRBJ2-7	TGTGCCAGCAGAAACCAGGGGGTTTTTGGCGAGCAGTACTTC	CASRNQGVFGEQYF